Listed here is a single T cell receptor beta chain. Its antigen is unknown. Amplification used 60 Vbeta primers and 13 Jbeta primers. Clones were read by immunoSEQ multiplex PCR, and TCRdb kept only the in-frame ones, dropping some. Of around 140,000 clones in the sample, over 60% were seen once. These data are taken from a study of cytomegalovirus exposure and HLA in healthy donors. Overall study findings and caveats: Across donors, presence/absence analyses took sequencing depth to be roughly uniform. When analyzed later, the rates of TCR association showed variation by HLA locus, with DRB1 the most and HLA-C the fewest. Investigators reported fewer than 200 TCR beta chains as tied to cytomegalovirus.

This CDR3 contains 18 residues. V shed 8 bases and J 0 bases; nucleotides not matched to a gene: 12. The germline V gene has CDR1 SEHNR and CDR2 FQNEAQ (reference sequence). The sample taken for sequencing was PBMCs. The TCR comes from a woman aged 60-70 years in good health and CMV-seronegative. The genes are TRBV7-9 and TRBJ2-6, with 8 bases that match TRBD1. CDR3 bases: TGTGCCAGCGCAAGAGGGGGACAGGTGTTCTCTGGGGCCAACGTCCTGACTTTC. Amino acid sequence: CASARGGQVFSGANVLTF.